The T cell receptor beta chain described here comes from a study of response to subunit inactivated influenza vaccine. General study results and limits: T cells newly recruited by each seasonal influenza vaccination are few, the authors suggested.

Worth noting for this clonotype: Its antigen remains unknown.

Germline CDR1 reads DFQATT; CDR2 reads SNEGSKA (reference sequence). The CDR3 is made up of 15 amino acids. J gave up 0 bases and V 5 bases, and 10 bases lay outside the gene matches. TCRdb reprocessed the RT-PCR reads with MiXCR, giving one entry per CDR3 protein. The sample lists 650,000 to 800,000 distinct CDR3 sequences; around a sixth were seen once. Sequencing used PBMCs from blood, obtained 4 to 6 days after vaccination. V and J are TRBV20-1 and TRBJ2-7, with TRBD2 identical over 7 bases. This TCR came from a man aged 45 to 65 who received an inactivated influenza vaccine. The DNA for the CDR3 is TGCAGTGCTCCTCAGACTAGCTTAAACTCCTACGAGCAGTACTTC. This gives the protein CSAPQTSLNSYEQYF.